A selection of T cell receptor beta chains follows, all from one sample in a study of shared clonotypes between healthy human individuals. The assay was immunoSEQ multiplex PCR, and TCRdb's table has in-frame clones only and misses some. The sample shows about 770,000 clones, over 55% of them seen only once. Sequenced sample: memory CD4+ T cells sorted from blood. These receptors were taken from a woman in her thirties in good health. Both conserved end residues are part of each CDR3. The order of the fields is D gene, J gene, clone size, V gene, CDR3 DNA, CDR3 protein. D genes are given only for firm matches. Clone size appears in some rows only: once, few, many, or a class for an expanded clone.

TRBD1 TRBJ2-3 . TRBV9 TGTGCCAGCAGCGTATGGACAGGGGGCGCAGATACGCAGTATTTT CASSVWTGGADTQYF
. TRBJ2-7 . TRBV21-1 TGTGCCAGCAGCAAAGCGAGCAGGGAGGACGAGCAGTACTTC CASSKASREDEQYF
TRBD2 TRBJ2-5 . TRBV27 TGTGCCAGCAGTTTGGCTAGCGGGAGAAGAGAGACCCAGTACTTC CASSLASGRRETQYF
TRBD1 TRBJ2-1 . TRBV27 TGTGCCAGCAGCAGACGAACCGGGACAGGGGGAGACAATGAGCAGTTCTTC CASSRRTGTGGDNEQFF
. TRBJ1-5 . TRBV6-1 TGTGCCACGCGCGGGGGGAATCAGCCCCAGCATTTT CATRGGNQPQHF
TRBD1 TRBJ2-5 . TRBV5-8 TGTGCCAGCAACAGGGGGAGCCAAGAGACCCAGTACTTC CASNRGSQETQYF
. TRBJ2-6 . TRBV7-2 TGTGCCAGCAGCTTGGGGGGCACAGGGGCCAACGTCCTGACTTTC CASSLGGTGANVLTF
TRBD2 TRBJ2-1 few TRBV27 TGTGCCAGCAGTTTCCTAGCGGGAGGGCCTCTCAATGAGCAGTTCTTC CASSFLAGGPLNEQFF
. TRBJ1-2 . TRBV5-1 TGCGCCAGCAGAGAGGGACAAGACTACACCTTC CASREGQDYTF
. TRBJ1-1 . TRBV28 TGTGCCAGCAGTTTCTCTACCGGAAGAGGTCGGGCTTTCTTT CASSFSTGRGRAFF
. TRBJ1-5 . TRBV19 TGTGCCAGTAGTATAGCCGGGGGACAGCCCCAGCATTTT CASSIAGGQPQHF
. TRBJ2-1 . TRBV7-9 TGTGCCAGCAGCCCAGGGTATGATGAGCAGTTCTTC CASSPGYDEQFF
TRBD1 TRBJ1-1 . TRBV19 TGTGCCAGTATTCTGGACAGGGCTGGTACTGAAGCTTTCTTT CASILDRAGTEAFF
. TRBJ2-5 few TRBV11-3 TGTGCCAGCAGCTCAAGCGCCACAAACCGCCAAGAGACCCAGTACTTC CASSSSATNRQETQYF
TRBD1 TRBJ2-5 . TRBV5-1 TGCGCCAGCAGCGCGGGACAGGACCAAGAGACCCAGTACTTC CASSAGQDQETQYF
TRBD2 TRBJ2-7 . TRBV15 TGTGCCACCAGCAGAGATAAAGGACTAGCGGGAGGGGTTCAATTC CATSRDKGLAGGVQF
TRBD1 TRBJ2-1 once TRBV7-9 TGTGCCAGCAGCTTACGACAGGGTTACAATGAGCAGTTCTTC CASSLRQGYNEQFF
. TRBJ1-2 . TRBV19 TGTGCCAGTAGTACGGACGGGGCCGGGGGGTATGGCTACACCTTC CASSTDGAGGYGYTF
. TRBJ2-3 few TRBV28 TGTGCCAGCCGAATCGGGACGTTCGGGACAGATACGCAGTATTTT CASRIGTFGTDTQYF
TRBD1 TRBJ1-5 . TRBV10-3 TGTGCCATCAGGAAAGAGGGACAGCCAAATCAGCCCCAGCATTTT CAIRKEGQPNQPQHF
. TRBJ1-2 . TRBV7-9 TGTGCCAGCAGCTTAGAAGGTTCTCGGAACTATGGCTACACCTTC CASSLEGSRNYGYTF
. TRBJ1-3 once TRBV15 TGTGCCACCAGCAGATCCAGGGTAACTGGAAACACCATATATTTT CATSRSRVTGNTIYF
. TRBJ1-4 . TRBV2 TGTGCCAGCACCCTCGAGGGGGCTAATGAAAAACTGTTTTTT CASTLEGANEKLFF
. TRBJ1-2 . TRBV4-2 TGTGCCAGCAGCTTGGTTGGACAGAGCTATGGCTACACCTTC CASSLVGQSYGYTF
. TRBJ2-1 . TRBV9 TGTGCCAGCAGCCCCCGGGCGAGCTCCTACAATGAGCAGTTCTTC CASSPRASSYNEQFF
TRBD1 TRBJ2-5 . TRBV6-6 TGTGCCAGCAGTGGACAGGGGAAGACCCAGTACTTC CASSGQGKTQYF
. TRBJ2-7 . TRBV19 TGTGCCAGTAGCAAACAAACAAGCTCCTACGAGCAGTACTTC CASSKQTSSYEQYF
TRBD1 TRBJ1-5 . TRBV6-6 TGTGCCAGCAGGGCACAGGGGCATAGCAATCAGCCCCAGCATTTT CASRAQGHSNQPQHF
. TRBJ2-6 . TRBV18 TGTGCCAGCTCACCAAATCACGGGGTCCTGACTTTC CASSPNHGVLTF
. TRBJ1-6 . TRBV2 TGTGCCAGCAGTGAATATTTGGGGGGGAATAATTCACCCCTCCACTTT CASSEYLGGNNSPLHF
. TRBJ2-5 . TRBV5-1 TGCGCCAGCAGCGTCGCCATGGAAGAGACCCAGTACTTC CASSVAMEETQYF